The rows below give T cell receptor beta chains drawn from one sample of a study of T cell responses to AZD1222 COVID-19 vaccine. TCRdb keeps only in-frame clones here, not all; method: immunoSEQ multiplex PCR. Here the sample spans 200,000 or so clones, 75% to 90% being singletons. The specimen was peripheral blood, collected on day 0 of AZD1222 vaccination. Every receptor here comes from an adult in good health. The CDR3 runs from the conserved cysteine through the conserved F or W. Each record gives: J gene, clone size, V gene, D gene, CDR3 protein, CDR3 DNA. D genes are given only for firm matches. Some rows have no size entry. The others give once, few or many, or a class for an expanded clone.

j_gene: TRBJ1-2
abundance: -
v_gene: TRBV19
d_gene: -
CDR3aa: CASTPSGLSNYGYTF
CDR3nt: TGTGCCAGTACCCCATCGGGGTTATCTAACTATGGCTACACCTTC

j_gene: TRBJ1-6
abundance: -
v_gene: TRBV7-9
d_gene: -
CDR3aa: CASGPGSYNSPLHF
CDR3nt: TGTGCCAGCGGACCAGGGTCCTATAATTCACCCCTCCACTTT

j_gene: TRBJ2-7
abundance: many
v_gene: TRBV7-9
d_gene: -
CDR3aa: CASSSPLPGRTPSYEQYF
CDR3nt: TGTGCCAGCAGCTCCCCCCTTCCGGGACGCACTCCGAGCTACGAGCAGTACTTC

j_gene: TRBJ1-5
abundance: -
v_gene: TRBV28
d_gene: TRBD1
CDR3aa: CASSLILLVGQGGQPQHF
CDR3nt: TGTGCCAGCAGTTTAATCTTACTGGTGGGACAGGGAGGTCAGCCCCAGCATTTT

j_gene: TRBJ1-5
abundance: -
v_gene: TRBV5-1
d_gene: TRBD1
CDR3aa: CASSPDRGGQPQHF
CDR3nt: TGCGCCAGCAGCCCGGACAGGGGAGGGCAGCCCCAGCATTTT

j_gene: TRBJ2-5
abundance: -
v_gene: TRBV10-2
d_gene: TRBD2
CDR3aa: CASSVGLAGPYQETQYF
CDR3nt: TGCGCCAGCAGTGTAGGCCTAGCGGGGCCGTACCAAGAGACCCAGTACTTC

j_gene: TRBJ2-1
abundance: -
v_gene: TRBV29-1
d_gene: TRBD1
CDR3aa: CSVARDRGLTEQFF
CDR3nt: TGCAGCGTTGCCAGGGACAGGGGACTAACTGAGCAGTTCTTC

j_gene: TRBJ1-5
abundance: -
v_gene: TRBV19
d_gene: -
CDR3aa: CASIYGGVGNQPQHF
CDR3nt: TGTGCCAGTATCTATGGGGGGGTGGGCAATCAGCCCCAGCATTTT

j_gene: TRBJ1-3
abundance: -
v_gene: TRBV5-4
d_gene: -
CDR3aa: CALRPHDRNTIYF
CDR3nt: TGTGCTTTACGACCGCACGATCGAAACACCATATATTTT

j_gene: TRBJ1-1
abundance: -
v_gene: TRBV5-1
d_gene: -
CDR3aa: CASSLGPGDTEAFF
CDR3nt: TGCGCCAGCAGCTTGGGGCCGGGAGACACTGAAGCTTTCTTT

j_gene: TRBJ1-5
abundance: -
v_gene: TRBV19
d_gene: -
CDR3aa: CASTYGVSNQPQHF
CDR3nt: TGTGCCAGTACCTACGGGGTTAGCAATCAGCCCCAGCATTTT

j_gene: TRBJ2-7
abundance: -
v_gene: TRBV7-9
d_gene: TRBD2
CDR3aa: CASSLSGSSYEQYF
CDR3nt: TGTGCCAGCAGCCTTAGCGGGAGCTCCTACGAGCAGTACTTC

j_gene: TRBJ1-1
abundance: few
v_gene: TRBV5-1
d_gene: TRBD1
CDR3aa: CASSSTTGQLGTEAFF
CDR3nt: TGCGCCAGCAGCTCTACGACAGGGCAGCTCGGGACTGAAGCTTTCTTT

j_gene: TRBJ1-6
abundance: -
v_gene: TRBV27
d_gene: -
CDR3aa: CASSFGVGRSYNSPLHF
CDR3nt: TGTGCCAGCAGTTTTGGGGTGGGAAGGTCCTATAATTCACCCCTCCACTTT

j_gene: TRBJ1-3
abundance: -
v_gene: TRBV29-1
d_gene: -
CDR3aa: CSVEEWGASGNTIYF
CDR3nt: TGCAGCGTTGAAGAGTGGGGGGCATCTGGAAACACCATATATTTT

j_gene: TRBJ2-5
abundance: -
v_gene: TRBV3-1/TRBV3-2
d_gene: TRBD2
CDR3aa: CASSQEQRGGLETQYF
CDR3nt: TGTGCCAGCAGCCAAGAGCAGCGGGGGGGCTTGGAGACCCAGTACTTC

j_gene: TRBJ1-5
abundance: once
v_gene: TRBV7-9
d_gene: -
CDR3aa: CASSPGGNQPQHF
CDR3nt: TGTGCCAGCAGCCCCGGCGGGAATCAGCCCCAGCATTTT

j_gene: TRBJ1-2
abundance: -
v_gene: TRBV29-1
d_gene: -
CDR3aa: CSVVTGFGYTF
CDR3nt: TGCAGCGTTGTTACAGGTTTTGGCTACACCTTC

j_gene: TRBJ1-4
abundance: -
v_gene: TRBV7-9
d_gene: -
CDR3aa: CASSLERATNEKLFF
CDR3nt: TGTGCCAGCAGCTTAGAGAGAGCAACTAATGAAAAACTGTTTTTT

j_gene: TRBJ2-7
abundance: -
v_gene: TRBV6-2/TRBV6-3
d_gene: -
CDR3aa: CASSYSSYEQYF
CDR3nt: TGTGCCAGCAGTTACTCAAGCTACGAGCAGTACTTC